This record looks at one T cell receptor (beta chain) sequence and its context. Methods used by the authors: Reference gene primers were amplified, and this amplification served to estimate nucleated cell counts. Produced via immunoSEQ multiplex PCR; TCRdb's table is partial and in-frame only. D and trimming were read from the DNA, whereas the V and J calls and clone size are those reported in that table. The table has 45,000 to 65,000 clones, 83% seen once. The entry originates in a study of blood T cell repertoires in COVID-19. Across the study: Samples came from the United States, Italy and Spain, spanning acute and convalescent COVID-19. T cells, B-cell-depleted T cells, or PBMCs supplied cDNA or gDNA.

The source material was peripheral blood. The clonotype originates from a man aged 40-49 years with acute or convalescent COVID-19.

Written as DNA, the CDR3 is TGTGCCAGCTCACGAACGGGACTAGCGGGAGATACGCAGTATTTT. The encoded protein is CASSRTGLAGDTQYF. The chain uses TRBV18 and TRBJ2-3; TRBD2 matches 12 bases. Trimming took 4 bases from V and 5 from J; bases not matched to a gene: 4. From germline, CDR1 is KGHSH and CDR2 LQKENI. The CDR3 runs 15 residues.